This T cell receptor beta chain came from a study of OX40 agonist ivuxolimab in advanced cancers. Study conclusions and caveats: In general, CD8+ T cells held more expanded clones than CD4+ did, on average. At 0.1 to 3.0 mg/kg and by week 6, CD4+ and CD8+ T cells in the blood had expanded clonally.

Clones were read by immunoSEQ multiplex PCR, and TCRdb kept only the in-frame ones, dropping some. Of 98,000 or so clones listed, about 79% are singletons. As for this clone: Its specificity is unknown.

V was shortened by 1 base and J by 2 bases, with 11 bases between the two germline ends. The CDR3 is 15 amino acids. CDR1 and CDR2 (germline): SGHDT, YYEEEE. The starting material was CD4+ or CD8+ T cells sorted from blood, obtained in a trial of the OX40 agonist ivuxolimab. This rearrangement joins TRBV5-6 to TRBJ2-3; D is undetermined. The clonotype was recovered from an adult with an advanced solid tumor such as melanoma, head and neck, liver or kidney cancer. DNA for the CDR3: TGTGCCAGCAGCTTGTCAGCGCTATACACAGATACGCAGTATTTT. Residues: CASSLSALYTDTQYF.